This T cell receptor beta chain was sequenced for a study of T cells in Graves' hyperthyroidism and ophthalmopathy. The study defined stable Graves' hyperthyroidism as no ophthalmopathy progression within 18 months. This CDR3 spans 13 amino acids. Germline CDR1 is ENHRY and CDR2 is SYGVKD. Trimming pared 5 bases from V and 3 bases from J, leaving 7 bases between. Amplification yielded TCR beta CDR3 regions, with RNA transcripts as the source. HTBI primers were employed in a first-round RT-PCR of the TCR CDR3. TCRdb passed the multiplex PCR reads through MiXCR, listing each CDR3 protein once. The sample consists of 450,000 to 600,000 distinct CDR3 sequences, 14% of them appearing once.

Sequenced: blood. This clonotype was obtained from a woman in her thirties or forties with Graves' hyperthyroidism. The chain joins TRBV10-3 to TRBJ2-2, with D hard to call. The CDR3 protein is CAISRYDTGELFF. The DNA of the CDR3 is TGTGCCATCAGTAGATACGACACCGGGGAGCTGTTTTTT.